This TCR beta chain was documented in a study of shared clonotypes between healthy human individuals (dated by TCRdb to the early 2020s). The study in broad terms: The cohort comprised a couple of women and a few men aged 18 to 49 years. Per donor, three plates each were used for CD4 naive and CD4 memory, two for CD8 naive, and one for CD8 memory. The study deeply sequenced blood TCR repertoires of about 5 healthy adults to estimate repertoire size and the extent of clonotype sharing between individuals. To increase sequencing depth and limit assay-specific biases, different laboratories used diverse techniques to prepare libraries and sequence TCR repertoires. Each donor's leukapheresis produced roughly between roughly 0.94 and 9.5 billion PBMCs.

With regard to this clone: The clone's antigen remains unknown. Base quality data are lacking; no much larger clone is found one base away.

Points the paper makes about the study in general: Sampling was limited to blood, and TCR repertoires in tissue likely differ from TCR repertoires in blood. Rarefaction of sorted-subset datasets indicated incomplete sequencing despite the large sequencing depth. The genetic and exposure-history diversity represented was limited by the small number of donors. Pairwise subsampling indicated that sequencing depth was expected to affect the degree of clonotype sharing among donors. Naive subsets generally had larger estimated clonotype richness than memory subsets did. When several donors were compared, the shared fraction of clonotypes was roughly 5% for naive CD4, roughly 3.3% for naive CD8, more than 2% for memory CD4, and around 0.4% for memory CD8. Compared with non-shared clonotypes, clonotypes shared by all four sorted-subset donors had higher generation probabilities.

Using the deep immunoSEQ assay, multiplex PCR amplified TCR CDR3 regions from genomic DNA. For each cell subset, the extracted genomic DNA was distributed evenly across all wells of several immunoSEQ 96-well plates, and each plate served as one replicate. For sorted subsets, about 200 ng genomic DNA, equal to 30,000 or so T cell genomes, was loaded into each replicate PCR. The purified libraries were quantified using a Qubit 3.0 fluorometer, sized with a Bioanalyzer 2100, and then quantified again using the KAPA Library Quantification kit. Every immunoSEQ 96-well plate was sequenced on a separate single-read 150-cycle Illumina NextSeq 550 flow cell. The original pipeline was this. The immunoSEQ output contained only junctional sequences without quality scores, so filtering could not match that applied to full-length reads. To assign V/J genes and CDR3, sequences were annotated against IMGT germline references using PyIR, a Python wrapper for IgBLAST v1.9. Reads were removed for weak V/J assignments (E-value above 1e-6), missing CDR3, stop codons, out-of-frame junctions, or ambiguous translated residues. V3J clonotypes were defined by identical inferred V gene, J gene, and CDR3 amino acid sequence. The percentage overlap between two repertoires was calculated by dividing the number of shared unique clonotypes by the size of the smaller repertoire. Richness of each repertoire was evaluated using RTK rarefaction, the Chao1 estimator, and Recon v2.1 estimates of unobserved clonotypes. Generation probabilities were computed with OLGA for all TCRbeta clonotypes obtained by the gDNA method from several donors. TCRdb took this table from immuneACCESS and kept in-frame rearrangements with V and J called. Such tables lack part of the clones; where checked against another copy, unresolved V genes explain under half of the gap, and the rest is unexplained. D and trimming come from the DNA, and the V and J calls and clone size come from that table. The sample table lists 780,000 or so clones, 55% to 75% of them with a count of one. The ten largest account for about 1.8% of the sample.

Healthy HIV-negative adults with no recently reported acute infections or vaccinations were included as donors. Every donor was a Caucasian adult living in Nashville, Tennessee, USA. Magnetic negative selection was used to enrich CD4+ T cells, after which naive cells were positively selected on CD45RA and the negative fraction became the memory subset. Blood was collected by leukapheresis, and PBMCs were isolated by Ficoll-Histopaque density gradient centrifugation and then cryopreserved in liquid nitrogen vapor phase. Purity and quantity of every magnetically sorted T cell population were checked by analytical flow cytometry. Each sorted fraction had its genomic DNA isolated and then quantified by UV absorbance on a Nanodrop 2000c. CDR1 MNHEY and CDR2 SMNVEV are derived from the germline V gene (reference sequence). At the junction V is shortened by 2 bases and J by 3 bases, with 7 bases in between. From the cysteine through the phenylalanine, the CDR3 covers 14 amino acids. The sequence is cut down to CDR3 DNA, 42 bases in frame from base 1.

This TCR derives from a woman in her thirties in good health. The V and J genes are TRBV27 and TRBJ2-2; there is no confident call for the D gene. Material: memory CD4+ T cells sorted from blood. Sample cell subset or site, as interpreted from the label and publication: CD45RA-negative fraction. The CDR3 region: CASSLRLYTGELFF. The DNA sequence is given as TGTGCCAGCAGTTTACGCCTTTACACCGGGGAGCTGTTTTTT.